These T cell receptor beta chains were read from a single sample in a study of neurological immune-mediated disorders. Using its own MiXCR run on the 5' RACE reads, TCRdb lists one record per CDR3 protein. The sample lists about 50,000 distinct CDR3 sequences; 15% to 20% were seen once. Sequencing was performed on PBMCs. The receptors here all came from a man in his fifties or sixties in good health. Each CDR3 is given without its conserved first and last residue.

v_call: TRBV20-1; cdr3_aa: SASRFRASGHTDTQY
v_call: TRBV20-1; cdr3_aa: SASQFGTDTQY
v_call: TRBV20-1; cdr3_aa: SASEVGDTQY
v_call: TRBV5-1; cdr3_aa: ASRGDRDEQY
v_call: TRBV29-1; cdr3_aa: SVERRYNEQF
v_call: TRBV5-5; cdr3_aa: ASTVQTGPYEQY
v_call: TRBV5-1; cdr3_aa: ASSPEGTGHGNTIY
v_call: TRBV6-2/TRBV6-3; cdr3_aa: ASSYLEGQDKAF
v_call: TRBV25-1; cdr3_aa: ASSESGLNTEAF
v_call: TRBV20-1; cdr3_aa: SARISTSQRTDTQY
v_call: TRBV4-2; cdr3_aa: ASSQEGGGLDSPLH
v_call: TRBV5-1; cdr3_aa: AISQWESFSNEQF
v_call: TRBV7-9; cdr3_aa: ASVGTSGPQETQY
v_call: TRBV7-6; cdr3_aa: ASSQRTGQETQY
v_call: TRBV7-2; cdr3_aa: ASSSRGPYEQY
v_call: TRBV12-3/TRBV12-4; cdr3_aa: ASGWRVEETQY
v_call: TRBV12-3/TRBV12-4; cdr3_aa: ASSPRESSDEQF
v_call: TRBV5-1; cdr3_aa: ASSLVAERGNTIY
v_call: TRBV6-5; cdr3_aa: ASSLYRGTEAF
v_call: TRBV19; cdr3_aa: ASSAGTGHGAQY
v_call: TRBV7-8; cdr3_aa: ASSLAGGNEQY
v_call: TRBV18; cdr3_aa: ASSPGTTPYEQY
v_call: TRBV5-1; cdr3_aa: ASSPDGAQPQH
v_call: TRBV7-2; cdr3_aa: ASSLLAGTPDSPLH
v_call: TRBV28; cdr3_aa: ASSRTGYTDTQY
v_call: TRBV29-1; cdr3_aa: SGQDTEAF